The 28 T cell receptor beta chains listed next were all sequenced from one sample in a study of blood T cell repertoires in COVID-19 (dated by TCRdb to 2020 to 2022). Library preparation employed the immunoSEQ multiplex PCR assay. This immuneACCESS table, as held by TCRdb, lists in-frame sequences with V and J called but not all clones. Of the missing ones, under half trace to an unresolved V gene in checked studies; the others have no known cause. The table for this sample lists about 130,000 clones; around 85% of them were counted only once. The ten largest clonotypes hold 7% to 10% of the sample. The sequenced sample was PBMCs or T cells enriched from blood (not recorded which). The receptors here all came from a man aged 50 to 59 who had recovered from COVID-19.

This sequence joins TRBV10-3 and TRBJ1-2, with D perhaps matching TRBD1 (6 bases). CDR3 length: 17 residues. CDR1 is ENHRY, CDR2 SYGVKD, per germline. V lost 3 bases, J lost 0 bases, and 17 bases lay in between. The chain's CDR3 is CAISEEAGVITNYGYTF. The CDR3 nucleotides read TGTGCCATCAGTGAAGAGGCAGGGGTGATCACTAACTATGGCTACACCTTC.

CDR3 amino acids: CASSAGTVYNEQFF. The CDR3 region has the DNA TGTGCCAGCAGCGCCGGGACAGTGTACAATGAGCAGTTCTTC. This chain connects TRBV7-9 to TRBJ2-1, with 7 bases fitting TRBD1. Trimming at V came to 5 bases and at J to 4 bases, leaving 5 bases not matched to a gene. Germline V lookup: CDR1 SEHNR, CDR2 FQNEAQ (reference sequence). The CDR3 sequence is 14 residues long.

The rearrangement links TRBV4-3 to TRBJ1-1; the match to TRBD1 covers 7 bases. Trimming at V came to 1 base and at J to 0 bases, leaving 2 bases not matched to a gene. CDR1 and CDR2 from the germline V gene are LGHNA and YSLEER. This CDR3 is built from 15 residues. This chain's CDR3 is CASSQGQGLNTEAFF. The CDR3 nucleotides are TGCGCCAGCAGCCAAGGACAGGGATTGAACACTGAAGCTTTCTTT.

V usage is TRBV7-3 and J usage is TRBJ2-1, with TRBD1 matching over 10 bases. Germline loops: CDR1 SGHTA, CDR2 FQGTGA. The CDR3 sequence is 15 residues long. V shed 3 bases, J shed 2 bases, and the junction held 1 base outside the gene matches. The CDR3 protein is CASSFGQGAYNEQFF. In nucleotides, the CDR3 is TGTGCCAGCAGCTTTGGACAGGGGGCCTACAATGAGCAGTTCTTC.

This clone was detected a few times. This chain links TRBV7-9 with TRBJ1-5, with 9 bases fitting TRBD1. Looked up from germline, CDR1 is SEHNR and CDR2 is FQNEAQ (reference sequence). This CDR3 is built from 14 residues. V lost 6 bases, J lost 6 bases, and 6 bases stayed unmatched. The CDR3 reads CASSPGQGSQPQHF. CDR3 coding DNA: TGTGCCAGCAGTCCGGGACAGGGATCTCAGCCCCAGCATTTT. The variable domain in full, with the rest retrieved from reference TRBV7-9 and TRBJ1-5, is DTGVSQNPRHKITKRGQNVTFRCDPISEHNRLYWYRQTLGQGPEFLTYFQNEAQLEKSRLLSDRFSAERPKGSFSTLEIQRTEQGDSAMYLCASSPGQGSQPQHFGDGTRLSIL.

This clone was detected only once. V gene TRBV18 combines with J gene TRBJ2-5; 7 bases map to TRBD1. Germline CDR1 is KGHSH and CDR2 is LQKENI. This CDR3 contains 15 residues. With V trimmed by 0 bases and J by 4 bases, 5 bases remained unmatched. CDR3 protein: CASSPPHRGGETQYF. CDR3 DNA sequence: TGTGCCAGCTCACCACCGCACAGGGGCGGAGAGACCCAGTACTTC.

The chain carries TRBV3-1 (or the pseudogene TRBV3-2) and TRBJ1-1, with 7 bases identical to TRBD1. This CDR3 has 16 amino acids. The V gene end was trimmed by 0 bases and the J gene end by 2 bases; junction bases not matched to a gene: 6. CDR1 and CDR2 (germline): LGHDT, YNNKEL (reference sequence). The CDR3 DNA reads as TGTGCCAGCAGCCAAGAGTGGGACAGAAAAAACACTGAAGCTTTCTTT. Translated, it gives CASSQEWDRKNTEAFF.

The V gene is TRBV30, the J gene TRBJ1-6, with D maybe TRBD1 (5 bases). The V end was cut by 4 bases, the J end by 5 bases, with 15 bases between. The CDR3 is made up of 15 amino acids. Germline V gene sequence: CDR1 GTSNPN, CDR2 SVGIG (reference sequence). CDR3 loop: CAWNVGQGNNSPLHF. Here the CDR3 DNA reads TGTGCCTGGAATGTTGGGCAGGGAAATAATTCACCCCTCCACTTT. The variable domain in full, completed from reference TRBV30 and TRBJ1-6, reads SQTIHQWPATLVQPVGSPLSLECTVEGTSNPNLYWYRQAAGRGLQLLFYSVGIGQISSEVPQNLSASRPQDRQFILSSKKLLLSDSGFYLCAWNVGQGNNSPLHFGNGTRLTVT.

J is TRBJ2-7 and V is TRBV28; 7 nucleotides match TRBD1. V trimming: 5 bases; J trimming: 3 bases; junction bases outside the gene matches: 4. The CDR3 runs to 13 residues. Germline loops: CDR1 MDHEN, CDR2 SYDVKM. The CDR3, as DNA: TGTGCCAGCAGTATCCCAGGGGGCTACGAGCAGTACTTC. Translating it yields CASSIPGGYEQYF.

The V and J genes are TRBV4-3 and TRBJ1-6, with TRBD1 matching over 8 bases. The ends lost 0 bases at V and 7 bases at J; junction bases unmatched: 8. The germline CDR1 and CDR2 sequences are LGHNA and YSLEER. The length of the CDR3 is 17 residues. Here the CDR3 reads CASSQDKRQGWNSPLHF. CDR3 coding DNA: TGCGCCAGCAGCCAAGATAAGCGACAGGGGTGGAATTCACCCCTCCACTTT.

V is TRBV25-1 and J is TRBJ2-5; 12 bases are a match to TRBD2. CDR3 length: 15 amino acids. Unmatched junction bases numbered 8, after V lost 5 bases and J lost 7 bases. From germline, CDR1 is MGHDK and CDR2 SYGVNS. DNA for the CDR3: TGTGCCAGCAGTCCCGGGACTAGCGGGCGGGTGACCCAGTACTTC. It encodes CASSPGTSGRVTQYF.

This clone was observed a handful of times. The chain links TRBV19 to TRBJ1-2; 7 bases map to TRBD1. V lost 10 bases and J lost 2; bases outside the gene matches: 7. The length of the CDR3 is 13 residues. The germline gives CDR1 LNHDA, CDR2 SQIVND (reference sequence). The CDR3 nucleotides read TGTGCCACCGCGACAGGGTTGAACTATGGCTACACCTTC. Translation: CATATGLNYGYTF.

The chain links TRBV2 to TRBJ2-7, with 8 positions matching TRBD1. CDR3 length: 13 residues. V shed 5 bases and J 4 bases; nucleotides not matched to a gene: 4. Germline CDR1 and CDR2: SNHLY and FYNNEI. CDR3 in amino acids: CASSNQGAYEQYF. CDR3 DNA sequence: TGTGCCAGCAGTAACCAGGGGGCTTACGAGCAGTACTTC.

The genes are TRBV10-3 and TRBJ1-2, with TRBD1 matching over 8 bases. Germline trimming cut 3 bases from V and 3 bases from J; bases unmatched to any gene: 6. Germline loops: CDR1 ENHRY, CDR2 SYGVKD. The length of the CDR3 is 15 residues. DNA of the CDR3: TGTGCCATCAGTGATACGACAGGGGCCGACTATGGCTACACCTTC. Amino acids: CAISDTTGADYGYTF.

This clone was seen a single time. The gene calls are TRBV6-2 or TRBV6-3 and TRBJ1-2; no clear D gene. The V gene lost 0 bases and the J gene lost 3 bases, with 2 bases spanning the gap. CDR3 size: 12 residues. Germline-derived CDR1 and CDR2 are MNHEY and SVGEGT. CDR3 region: CASSYSYYGYTF. In DNA form, the CDR3 reads TGTGCCAGCAGTTACTCCTACTATGGCTACACCTTC.

The rearrangement uses TRBV30 and TRBJ1-1; TRBD1 might be the D (5 bases). Trimming shortened V by 0 bases and J by 5 bases, and 10 bases separated the two germline ends. CDR3 size: 13 residues. Germline V gives CDR1 GTSNPN, CDR2 SVGIG (reference sequence). The CDR3 coding sequence is TGTGCCTGGAGTGTAAAGGGGCCGACTGAAGCTTTCTTT. Protein sequence: CAWSVKGPTEAFF.

V gene TRBV2 combines with J gene TRBJ2-3, with TRBD2 identical over 10 bases. V lost 7 bases, J lost 4 bases, and 5 bases stayed unmatched. The CDR3 sequence is 14 residues long. Looked up from germline, CDR1 is SNHLY and CDR2 is FYNNEI. The DNA for the CDR3 is TGTGCCAGCAAAGCTAGCGGGGGTTCAGATACGCAGTATTTT. It is translated as CASKASGGSDTQYF.

In its sample, this clone was seen a few times. The V call is TRBV9, the J call TRBJ2-1; TRBD2 matches 16 bases. Germline loops: CDR1 SGDLS, CDR2 YYNGEE. The CDR3 totals 16 residues. The trim removed 3 bases at V and 6 bases at J, leaving 3 bases unmatched. The CDR3 loop reads CASSAGLAGGSNEQFF. The CDR3 region has the DNA TGTGCCAGCAGCGCGGGACTAGCGGGGGGGAGCAATGAGCAGTTCTTC.

The chain uses TRBV3-1 (or the pseudogene TRBV3-2) and TRBJ1-2; D gene ambiguous. Trimming pared 0 bases from V and 5 bases from J, leaving 7 bases between. Germline CDR1 LGHDT, CDR2 YNNKEL (reference sequence). The CDR3 extends over 13 amino acids. CDR3 in amino acids: CASSQDLVYGYTF. DNA of the CDR3: TGTGCCAGCAGCCAAGATTTAGTTTATGGCTACACCTTC.

The genes are TRBV9 and TRBJ2-5, with TRBD1 matching 10 bases. The CDR3 runs 15 residues. Germline assignment: CDR1 SGDLS and CDR2 YYNGEE. J was trimmed by 4 bases and V by 3 bases; bases with no gene match: 6. CDR3: CASSGGQGRVETQYF. In DNA, the CDR3 is TGTGCCAGCAGCGGGGGACAGGGGCGCGTAGAGACCCAGTACTTC.

This clone was counted between two and nine times. The chain is built from TRBV14 and TRBJ1-2; D perhaps matches TRBD1 (5 bases). The CDR3 loop spans 14 amino acids. Trimming left V 4 bases short and J 6 bases short, with 15 bases between. Per the germline V gene, CDR1 is SGHDN and CDR2 is FVKESK. DNA for the CDR3: TGTGCCAGCAGCCCCACCCGGACATACGATGGCTACACCTTC. As protein: CASSPTRTYDGYTF.

The gene calls are TRBV6-2 or TRBV6-3 and TRBJ1-6; the match to TRBD1 covers 7 bases. V shed 3 bases, J shed 6 bases, and the junction held 5 bases outside the gene matches. Germline V gene sequence: CDR1 MNHEY, CDR2 SVGEGT. The CDR3 totals 15 residues. This CDR3 reads CASSYSGQLNSPLHF. The DNA of the CDR3 is TGTGCCAGCAGTTATTCGGGACAGCTTAATTCACCCCTCCACTTT.

About this clone: One junction end does not reproduce the germline sequence, and a read error may be involved. The chain employs TRBV7-9 and TRBJ2-7; TRBD2 matches 8 bases. Germline CDR1 is SEHNR and CDR2 is FQNEAQ (reference sequence). This CDR3 is 18 amino acids long. This CDR3 is CASRPAGRGGKSSYEQYF. Written as DNA, the CDR3 is TGCGCCAGCCGCCCGGCGGGCCGGGGGGGGAAGAGCTCCTACGAGCAGTACTTC.

This clone turned up a few times. J is TRBJ2-3 and V is TRBV19; 7 nucleotides match TRBD1. V gave up 1 base and J gave up 1 base; unmatched junction bases: 2. This CDR3 is 15 amino acids long. Germline CDR1 LNHDA, CDR2 SQIVND (reference sequence). CDR3: CASSIGQGGTDTQYF. Here the CDR3 DNA reads TGTGCCAGTAGTATAGGACAGGGTGGCACAGATACGCAGTATTTT.

The chain is built from TRBV5-1 and TRBJ2-2, with TRBD2 identical over 7 bases. V lost 7 bases, J lost 1 base, and 10 bases stayed unmatched. Germline V gene lookup returns CDR1 SGHRS and CDR2 YFSETQ. The CDR3 covers 16 residues. The CDR3 sequence is CASGQGGEWNTGELFF. The CDR3 DNA follows: TGCGCCAGCGGTCAGGGAGGGGAGTGGAACACCGGGGAGCTGTTTTTT.

The chain employs TRBV7-2 and TRBJ1-5, with D possibly being TRBD1 (6 bases). The CDR3 totals 14 residues. Germline V gives CDR1 SGHTA, CDR2 FQGNSA. The V end lost 5 bases, the J end lost 3 bases, and 11 bases lay between the germline ends. The CDR3 bases are TGTGCCAGCAGCAACAGGGACGTCAATCAGCCCCAGCATTTT. Amino acid sequence: CASSNRDVNQPQHF.

This clone has only a few counts. The chain has TRBV7-3 and TRBJ2-2; D gene ambiguous. The length of the CDR3 is 12 residues. V dropped 5 bases and J dropped 5 bases, with 6 bases sitting between them. The V gene's germline CDR1 is SGHTA and CDR2 FQGTGA. The CDR3, as DNA: TGTGCCAGCAGCCTTGAGACCGGGGAGCTGTTTTTT. Translated: CASSLETGELFF.

The rearrangement uses TRBV4-3 and TRBJ1-1; D might be TRBD1 (5 bases). The CDR3 sequence is 14 residues long. Germline loops: CDR1 LGHNA, CDR2 YSLEER. V shed 4 bases and J shed 3 bases, with 12 bases lying between them. The CDR3 is CASSLAGGDTEAFF. In nucleotides, the CDR3 is TGCGCCAGCAGCCTTGCGGGGGGGGACACTGAAGCTTTCTTT.